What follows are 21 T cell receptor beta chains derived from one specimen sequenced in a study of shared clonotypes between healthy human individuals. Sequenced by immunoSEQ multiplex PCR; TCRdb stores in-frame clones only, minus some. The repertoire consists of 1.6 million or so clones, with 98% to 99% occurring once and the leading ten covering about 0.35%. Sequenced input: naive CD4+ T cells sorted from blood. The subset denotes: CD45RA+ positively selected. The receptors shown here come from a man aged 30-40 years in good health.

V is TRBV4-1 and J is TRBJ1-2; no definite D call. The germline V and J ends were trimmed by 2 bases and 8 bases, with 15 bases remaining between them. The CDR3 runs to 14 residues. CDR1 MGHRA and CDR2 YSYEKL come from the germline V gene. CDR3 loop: CASSQPGSGKGYTF. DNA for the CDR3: TGCGCCAGCAGCCAACCGGGAAGCGGGAAGGGCTACACCTTC.

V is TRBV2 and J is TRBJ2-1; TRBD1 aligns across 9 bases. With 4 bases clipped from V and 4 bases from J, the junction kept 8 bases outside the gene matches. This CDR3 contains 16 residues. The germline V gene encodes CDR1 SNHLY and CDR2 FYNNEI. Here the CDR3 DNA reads TGTGCCAGCAGTGGGCCCGGACAGGGGAATTACAATGAGCAGTTCTTC. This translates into CASSGPGQGNYNEQFF.

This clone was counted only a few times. The CDR3 spells CASSVEWADNEQFF. The CDR3 nucleotides read TGTGCCAGCAGCGTAGAATGGGCCGACAATGAGCAGTTCTTC. The chain links TRBV9 to TRBJ2-1; D is uncertain. This CDR3 contains 14 residues. Trimming left V 0 bases short and J 5 bases short, with 9 bases between. Germline lookup yields CDR1 SGDLS and CDR2 YYNGEE.

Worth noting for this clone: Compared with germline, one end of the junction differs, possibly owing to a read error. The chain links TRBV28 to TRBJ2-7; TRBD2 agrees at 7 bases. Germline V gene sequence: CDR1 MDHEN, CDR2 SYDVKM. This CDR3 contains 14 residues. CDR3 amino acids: CATKGASGSYELYF. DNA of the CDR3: TGTGCCACCAAAGGGGCTAGCGGATCCTACGAGCTGTACTTC. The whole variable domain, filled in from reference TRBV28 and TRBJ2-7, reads DVKVTQSSRYLVKRTGEKVFLECVQDMDHENMFWYRQDPGLGLRLIYFSYDVKMKEKGDIPEGYSVSREKKERFSLILESASTNQTSMYLCATKGASGSYELYFGPGTRLTVT.

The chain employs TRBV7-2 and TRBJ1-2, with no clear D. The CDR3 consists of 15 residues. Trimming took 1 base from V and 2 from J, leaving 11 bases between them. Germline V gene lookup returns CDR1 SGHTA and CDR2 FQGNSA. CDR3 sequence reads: CASSLVPNLNYGYTF. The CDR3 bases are TGTGCCAGCAGCTTAGTACCCAATCTGAACTATGGCTACACCTTC.

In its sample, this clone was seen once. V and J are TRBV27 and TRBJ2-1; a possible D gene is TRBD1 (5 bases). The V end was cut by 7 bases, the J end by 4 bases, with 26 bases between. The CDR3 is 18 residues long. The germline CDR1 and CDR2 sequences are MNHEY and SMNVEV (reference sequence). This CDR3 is CASNPGWGSDSYYNEQFF. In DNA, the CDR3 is TGTGCCAGCAATCCAGGGTGGGGAAGCGATTCCTATTACAATGAGCAGTTCTTC.

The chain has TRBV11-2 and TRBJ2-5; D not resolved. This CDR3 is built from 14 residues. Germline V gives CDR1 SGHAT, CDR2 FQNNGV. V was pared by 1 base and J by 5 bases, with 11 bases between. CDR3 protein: CASSLGLSRETQYF. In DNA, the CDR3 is TGTGCCAGCAGCTTAGGTCTATCTCGGGAGACCCAGTACTTC.

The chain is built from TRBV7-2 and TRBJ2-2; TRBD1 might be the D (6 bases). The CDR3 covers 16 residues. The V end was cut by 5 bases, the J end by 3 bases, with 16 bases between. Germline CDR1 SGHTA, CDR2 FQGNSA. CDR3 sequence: CASSPGTMSYTGELFF. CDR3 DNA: TGTGCCAGCAGCCCCGGGACAATGTCTTACACCGGGGAGCTGTTTTTT.

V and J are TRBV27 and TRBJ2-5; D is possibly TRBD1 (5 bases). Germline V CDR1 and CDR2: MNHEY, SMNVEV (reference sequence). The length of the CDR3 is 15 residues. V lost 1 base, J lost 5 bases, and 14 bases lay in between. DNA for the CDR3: TGTGCCAGCAGTTTATTCCGGGCAGGGCGGGAGACCCAGTACTTC. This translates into CASSLFRAGRETQYF.

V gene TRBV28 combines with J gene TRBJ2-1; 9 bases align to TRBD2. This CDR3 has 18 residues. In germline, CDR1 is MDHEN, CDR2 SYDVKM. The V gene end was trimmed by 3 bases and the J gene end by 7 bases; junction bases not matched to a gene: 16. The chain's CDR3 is CASSLVAGVIIRKNEQFF. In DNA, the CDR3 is TGTGCCAGCAGTTTGGTAGCGGGAGTAATAATCCGAAAAAATGAGCAGTTCTTC.

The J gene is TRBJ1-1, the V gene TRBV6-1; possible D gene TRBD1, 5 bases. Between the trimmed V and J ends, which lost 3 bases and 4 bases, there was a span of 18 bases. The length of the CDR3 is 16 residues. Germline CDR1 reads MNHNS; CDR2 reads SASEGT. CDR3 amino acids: CASSDDRWLRSTEAFF. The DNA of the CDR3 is TGTGCCAGCAGTGATGACAGATGGCTTCGGTCCACTGAAGCTTTCTTT.

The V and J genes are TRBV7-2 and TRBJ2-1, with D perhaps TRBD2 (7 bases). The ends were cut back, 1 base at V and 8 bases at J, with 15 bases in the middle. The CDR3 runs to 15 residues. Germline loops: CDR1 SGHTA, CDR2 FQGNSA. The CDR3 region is CASSLEGGGLDEQFF. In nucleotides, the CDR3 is TGTGCCAGCAGCTTAGAGGGGGGAGGGCTGGATGAGCAGTTCTTC.

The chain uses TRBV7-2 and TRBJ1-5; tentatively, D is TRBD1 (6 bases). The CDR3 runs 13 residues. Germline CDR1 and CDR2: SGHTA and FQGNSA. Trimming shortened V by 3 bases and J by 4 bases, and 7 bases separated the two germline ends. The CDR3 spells CASSFQGNQPQHF. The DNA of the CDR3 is TGTGCCAGCAGCTTTCAGGGGAATCAGCCCCAGCATTTT. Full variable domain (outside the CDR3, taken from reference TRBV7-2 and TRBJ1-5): GAGVSQSPSNKVTEKGKDVELRCDPISGHTALYWYRQSLGQGLEFLIYFQGNSAPDKSGLPSDRFSAERTGGSVSTLTIQRTQQEDSAVYLCASSFQGNQPQHFGDGTRLSIL.

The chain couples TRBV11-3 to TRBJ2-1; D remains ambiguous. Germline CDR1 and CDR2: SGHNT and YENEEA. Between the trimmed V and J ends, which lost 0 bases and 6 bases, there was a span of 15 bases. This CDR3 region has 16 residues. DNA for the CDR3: TGTGCCAGCAGCTTAGACGGCTTCGGCAGTGTCAATGAGCAGTTCTTC. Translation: CASSLDGFGSVNEQFF.

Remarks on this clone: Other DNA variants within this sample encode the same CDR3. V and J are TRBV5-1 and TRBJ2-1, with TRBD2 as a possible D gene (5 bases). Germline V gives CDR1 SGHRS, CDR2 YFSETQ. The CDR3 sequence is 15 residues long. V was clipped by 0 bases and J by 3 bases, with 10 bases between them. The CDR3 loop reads CASSLDGRGYNEQFF. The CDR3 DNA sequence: TGCGCCAGCAGCTTGGATGGGAGAGGCTACAATGAGCAGTTCTTC.

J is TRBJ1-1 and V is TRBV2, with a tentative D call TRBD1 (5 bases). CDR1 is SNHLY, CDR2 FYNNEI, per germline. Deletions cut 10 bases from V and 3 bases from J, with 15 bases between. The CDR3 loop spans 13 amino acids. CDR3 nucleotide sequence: TGTGCCATCCGATGGGACGGAGACACTGAAGCTTTCTTT. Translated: CAIRWDGDTEAFF.

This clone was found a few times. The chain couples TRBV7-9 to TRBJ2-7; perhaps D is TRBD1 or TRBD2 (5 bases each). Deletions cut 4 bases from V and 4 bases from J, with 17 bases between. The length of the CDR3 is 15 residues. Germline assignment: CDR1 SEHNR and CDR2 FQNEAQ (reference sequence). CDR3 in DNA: TGTGCCAGCAGCTCTCAAGGGACGTCACGTTACGAGCAGTACTTC. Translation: CASSSQGTSRYEQYF.

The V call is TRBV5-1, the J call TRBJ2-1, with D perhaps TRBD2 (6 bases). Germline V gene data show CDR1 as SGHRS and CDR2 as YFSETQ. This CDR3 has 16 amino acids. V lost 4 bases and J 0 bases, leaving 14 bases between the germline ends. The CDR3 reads CASSQDPGSSYNEQFF. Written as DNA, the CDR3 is TGCGCCAGCAGCCAGGACCCCGGGAGCTCCTACAATGAGCAGTTCTTC.

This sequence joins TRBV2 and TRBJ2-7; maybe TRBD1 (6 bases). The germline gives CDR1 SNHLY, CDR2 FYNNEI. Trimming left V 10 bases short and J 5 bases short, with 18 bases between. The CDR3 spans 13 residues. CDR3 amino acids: CATQQGSNHEQYF. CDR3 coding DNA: TGTGCCACACAACAGGGCAGTAACCACGAGCAGTACTTC. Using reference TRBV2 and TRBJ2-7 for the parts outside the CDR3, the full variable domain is EPEVTQTPSHQVTQMGQEVILRCVPISNHLYFYWYRQILGQKVEFLVSFYNNEISEKSEIFDDQFSVERPDGSNFTLKIRSTKLEDSAMYFCATQQGSNHEQYFGPGTRLTVT.

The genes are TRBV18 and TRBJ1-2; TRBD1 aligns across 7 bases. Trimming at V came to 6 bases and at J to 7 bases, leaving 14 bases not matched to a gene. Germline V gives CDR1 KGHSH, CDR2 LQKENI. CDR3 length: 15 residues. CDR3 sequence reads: CASSAAQGSYGGYTF. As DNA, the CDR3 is TGTGCCAGCTCGGCCGCACAGGGGAGTTATGGTGGCTACACCTTC.

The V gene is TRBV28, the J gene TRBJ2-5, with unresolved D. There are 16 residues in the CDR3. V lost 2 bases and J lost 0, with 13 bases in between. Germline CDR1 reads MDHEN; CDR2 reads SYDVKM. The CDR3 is CASSLIDRPYQETQYF. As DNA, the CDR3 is TGTGCCAGCAGTTTAATTGACCGACCGTACCAAGAGACCCAGTACTTC.